The 16 T cell receptor beta chains listed next were all sequenced from one sample in a study of blood T cell repertoires in COVID-19. Produced via immunoSEQ multiplex PCR; TCRdb's table is partial and in-frame only. This table holds approximately 150,000 clones, 81% found once. Sequenced input: peripheral blood. The receptors stem from a man aged 60-69 years with active or convalescent COVID-19.

This clone appeared a few times. This chain links TRBV19 with TRBJ2-7; the match to TRBD1 covers 7 bases. Germline loops: CDR1 LNHDA, CDR2 SQIVND (reference sequence). CDR3 size: 14 residues. V shed 6 bases and J 1 base; nucleotides not matched to a gene: 6. CDR3 region: CASSVQGQSYEQYF. CDR3 in DNA: TGTGCCAGTAGCGTGCAGGGACAGTCCTACGAGCAGTACTTC. Complete variable domain (other parts from reference TRBV19 and TRBJ2-7): DGGITQSPKYLFRKEGQNVTLSCEQNLNHDAMYWYRQDPGQGLRLIYYSQIVNDFQKGDIAEGYSVSREKKESFPLTVTSAQKNPTAFYLCASSVQGQSYEQYFGPGTRLTVT.

The rearrangement joins TRBV3-1 (or the pseudogene TRBV3-2) to TRBJ2-2; 10 positions agree with TRBD2. V was pared by 5 bases and J by 5 bases, with 8 bases of the junction left unmatched. The CDR3 contains 16 residues. Germline V gene data show CDR1 as LGHDT and CDR2 as YNNKEL (reference sequence). CDR3 coding DNA: TGTGCCAGCAGCTTGCTAGCGGGAGCTCTTACCGGGGAGCTGTTTTTT. This encodes CASSLLAGALTGELFF.

The chain combines TRBV10-1 with TRBJ1-2; TRBD1 matches 9 bases. The CDR3 has 15 amino acids. J lost 4 bases, V lost 2 bases, and 5 bases had no gene match. Looked up from germline, CDR1 is WNHNN and CDR2 is SYGVQD (reference sequence). The CDR3 loop reads CASSEGTGPGYGYTF. DNA of the CDR3: TGCGCCAGCAGTGAGGGGACAGGGCCTGGCTATGGCTACACCTTC.

This sequence joins TRBV5-4 and TRBJ1-1; D is perhaps TRBD1 (6 bases). Per germline, CDR1 SGHNT and CDR2 YYREEE (reference sequence). V shed 10 bases and J shed 3 bases, with 19 bases lying between them. The CDR3 covers 14 residues. The CDR3 region has the DNA TGTGCCTCTCTTGGGGGGGCCAAGGACACTGAAGCTTTCTTT. It specifies CASLGGAKDTEAFF.

This chain links TRBV19 with TRBJ1-6; D ambiguous. The CDR3 contains 14 residues. CDR1 and CDR2 (germline): LNHDA, SQIVND (reference sequence). The V end lost 1 base, the J end lost 5 bases, and 6 bases lay between the germline ends. DNA for the CDR3: TGTGCCAGTAGTATAGGGGCCGATAATTCACCCCTCCACTTT. This codes for CASSIGADNSPLHF.

The chain has TRBV18 and TRBJ2-3, with D uncertain. The CDR3 is 15 residues long. Germline CDR1 reads KGHSH; CDR2 reads LQKENI. V lost 1 base and J 2 bases, leaving 10 bases between the germline ends. CDR3 amino acids: CASSPRGRPTDTQYF. DNA for the CDR3: TGTGCCAGCTCACCACGCGGCAGACCCACAGATACGCAGTATTTT.

Regarding this clone: Other DNA sequences in this sample translate to the same CDR3. The chain couples TRBV5-4 to TRBJ2-5, with a tentative D call TRBD1 (5 bases). The CDR3 has 13 amino acids. Germline CDR1 is SGHNT and CDR2 is YYREEE (reference sequence). V lost 1 base and J lost 5, with 9 bases in between. This CDR3 is CASSLPGRETQYF. CDR3 bases: TGTGCCAGCAGCTTGCCAGGGCGGGAGACCCAGTACTTC.

The rearrangement joins TRBV5-5 to TRBJ1-5; D gene unclear. V was clipped by 3 bases and J by 6 bases, with 10 bases between them. The CDR3 has 13 amino acids. Germline V gene lookup returns CDR1 SGHKS and CDR2 YYEKEE (reference sequence). CDR3 nucleotides: TGTGCCAGCAGCTCCGGGTCGGCTCAGCCCCAGCATTTT. It encodes CASSSGSAQPQHF.

V is TRBV5-1 and J is TRBJ1-1; unclear D gene. Germline CDR1 is SGHRS and CDR2 is YFSETQ. V lost 4 bases, J lost 0 bases, and 10 bases lay in between. The CDR3 totals 14 residues. The CDR3 DNA reads as TGCGCCAGCAGCCCTCAGGCGATGAACACTGAAGCTTTCTTT. Residues: CASSPQAMNTEAFF.

The chain employs TRBV19 and TRBJ1-6; TRBD1 matches at 7 bases. The CDR3 runs 14 residues. CDR1 is LNHDA and CDR2 is SQIVND in the germline V gene (reference sequence). Unmatched junction bases numbered 2, after V lost 4 bases and J lost 5 bases. CDR3 protein: CASSTDRNNSPLHF. The DNA of the CDR3 is TGTGCCAGTAGTACGGACAGGAATAATTCACCCCTCCACTTT.

The chain combines TRBV4-1 with TRBJ1-4; D is perhaps TRBD1 (5 bases). Between the trimmed V and J ends, which lost 2 bases and 6 bases, there was a span of 10 bases. Germline CDR1 reads MGHRA; CDR2 reads YSYEKL. The CDR3 totals 14 residues. The CDR3 here is CASSQHAGYEKLFF. The CDR3 coding sequence is TGCGCCAGCAGCCAACACGCAGGGTATGAAAAACTGTTTTTT.

The chain combines TRBV5-6 with TRBJ2-1; 8 nucleotides agree with TRBD1. The ends lost 0 bases at V and 9 bases at J; junction bases unmatched: 8. Germline CDR1 SGHDT, CDR2 YYEEEE. CDR3 length equals 15 residues. The CDR3 DNA sequence: TGTGCCAGCAGCTTGGCCCCAGGGGGCCCCGTTGAGCAGTTCTTC. This encodes CASSLAPGGPVEQFF.

The V gene is TRBV18, the J gene TRBJ2-2, with 8 bases aligning to TRBD1. J gave up 4 bases and V 3 bases, and 1 base lay outside the gene matches. The length of the CDR3 is 14 residues. Germline V gene sequence: CDR1 KGHSH, CDR2 LQKENI. CDR3 region: CASSPGQGTGELFF. The DNA for the CDR3 is TGTGCCAGCTCACCTGGACAGGGCACCGGGGAGCTGTTTTTT.

The chain uses TRBV6-5 and TRBJ1-2; 7 bases are a match to TRBD1. The J segment lost 4 bases and the V segment lost 6 bases, leaving 8 bases of the junction unmatched. CDR3 length: 14 residues. Germline V gene lookup returns CDR1 MNHEY and CDR2 SVGAGI. The CDR3 sequence is CASSTGTAPYGYTF. In nucleotides, the CDR3 is TGTGCCAGCAGCACCGGGACAGCTCCCTATGGCTACACCTTC.

This clone was detected only once. This chain joins TRBV3-1 (or the pseudogene TRBV3-2) and TRBJ1-3; D gene uncertain. Germline assignment: CDR1 LGHDT and CDR2 YNNKEL (reference sequence). This CDR3 has 14 amino acids. Trimming cost V 2 bases and J 5 bases, with 10 bases left between them. This chain's CDR3 is CASSQTTGRNTIYF. In DNA, the CDR3 is TGTGCCAGCAGCCAAACTACCGGGAGAAACACCATATATTTT.

J is TRBJ2-7 and V is TRBV3-1 (or the pseudogene TRBV3-2), with 15 nucleotides matching TRBD2. The V gene end was trimmed by 4 bases and the J gene end by 3 bases; junction bases not matched to a gene: 1. The length of the CDR3 is 15 residues. CDR1 and CDR2 from the germline V gene are LGHDT and YNNKEL (reference sequence). The CDR3 DNA reads as TGTGCCAGCAGCCGGGGACTAGCGGGAGGCTACGAGCAGTACTTC. This translates into CASSRGLAGGYEQYF.